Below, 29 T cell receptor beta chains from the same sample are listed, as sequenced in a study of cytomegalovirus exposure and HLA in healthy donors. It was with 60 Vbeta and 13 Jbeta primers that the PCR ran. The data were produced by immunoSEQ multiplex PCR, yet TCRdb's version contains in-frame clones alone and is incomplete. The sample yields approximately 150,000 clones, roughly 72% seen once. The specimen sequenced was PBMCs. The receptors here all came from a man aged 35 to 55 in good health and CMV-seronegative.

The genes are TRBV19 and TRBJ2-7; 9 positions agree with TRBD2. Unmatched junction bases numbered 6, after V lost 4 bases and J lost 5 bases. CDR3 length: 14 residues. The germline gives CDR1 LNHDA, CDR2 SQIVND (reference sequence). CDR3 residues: CASSTLAGRNEQYF. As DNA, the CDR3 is TGTGCCAGTAGTACCCTAGCGGGAAGGAACGAGCAGTACTTC.

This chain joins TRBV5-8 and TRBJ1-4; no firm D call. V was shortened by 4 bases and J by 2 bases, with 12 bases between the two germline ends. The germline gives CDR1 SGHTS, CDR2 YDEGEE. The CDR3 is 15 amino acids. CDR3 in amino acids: CASSPLRGTNEKLFF. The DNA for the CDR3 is TGTGCCAGCAGCCCGCTGCGAGGGACTAATGAAAAACTGTTTTTT.

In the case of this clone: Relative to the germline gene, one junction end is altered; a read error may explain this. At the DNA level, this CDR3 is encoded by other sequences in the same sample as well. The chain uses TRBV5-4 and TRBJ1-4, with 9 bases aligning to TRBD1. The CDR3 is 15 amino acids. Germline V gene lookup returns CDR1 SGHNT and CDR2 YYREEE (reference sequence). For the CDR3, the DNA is TGCGCCAGCAGCCAAAACACAGGGGGCCCTGAAAAACTGTTTTTT. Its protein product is CASSQNTGGPEKLFF.

The CDR3 loop is CASSQVDRSSYNEQFF. The CDR3 DNA sequence: TGCGCCAGCAGCCAAGTGGACAGGAGCTCCTACAATGAGCAGTTCTTC. The rearrangement uses TRBV4-3 and TRBJ2-1, with TRBD1 identical over 7 bases. J lost 0 bases, V lost 1 base, and 3 bases had no gene match. The CDR3 consists of 16 residues. CDR1 is LGHNA, CDR2 YSLEER, per germline.

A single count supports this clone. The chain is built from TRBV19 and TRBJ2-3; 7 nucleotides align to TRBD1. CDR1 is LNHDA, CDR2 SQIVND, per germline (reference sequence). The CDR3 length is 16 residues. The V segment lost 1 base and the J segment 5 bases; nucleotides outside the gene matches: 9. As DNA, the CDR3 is TGTGCCAGTAGTATAGGCCCGACAGGGTTGGGAGATACGCAGTATTTT. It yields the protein CASSIGPTGLGDTQYF.

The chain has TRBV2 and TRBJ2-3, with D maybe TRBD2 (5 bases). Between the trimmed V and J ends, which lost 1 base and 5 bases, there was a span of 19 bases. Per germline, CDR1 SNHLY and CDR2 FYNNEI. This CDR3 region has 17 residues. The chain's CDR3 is CASSEEGGQAGLDTQYF. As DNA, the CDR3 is TGTGCCAGCAGTGAAGAGGGCGGGCAGGCCGGGTTAGATACGCAGTATTTT.

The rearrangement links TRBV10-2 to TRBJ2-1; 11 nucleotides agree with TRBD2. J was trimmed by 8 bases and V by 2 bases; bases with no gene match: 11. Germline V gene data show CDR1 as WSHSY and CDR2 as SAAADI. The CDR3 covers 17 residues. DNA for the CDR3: TGCGCCAGCAGTGAGGAGATAGCGGGAGGGCCTATGGATGAGCAGTTCTTC. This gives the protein CASSEEIAGGPMDEQFF.

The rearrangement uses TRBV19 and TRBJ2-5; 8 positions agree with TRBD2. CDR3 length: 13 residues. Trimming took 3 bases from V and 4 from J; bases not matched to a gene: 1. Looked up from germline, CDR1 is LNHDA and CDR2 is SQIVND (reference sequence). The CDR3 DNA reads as TGTGCCAGTAGTATTAGCGGGACAGAGACCCAGTACTTC. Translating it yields CASSISGTETQYF.

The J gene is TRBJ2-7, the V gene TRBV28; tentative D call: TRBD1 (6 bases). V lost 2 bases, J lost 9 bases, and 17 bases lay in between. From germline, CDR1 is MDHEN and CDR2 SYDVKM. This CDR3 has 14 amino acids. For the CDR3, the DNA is TGTGCCAGCAGTTTAGGACAGAATCTTCACGGGCAGTACTTC. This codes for CASSLGQNLHGQYF.

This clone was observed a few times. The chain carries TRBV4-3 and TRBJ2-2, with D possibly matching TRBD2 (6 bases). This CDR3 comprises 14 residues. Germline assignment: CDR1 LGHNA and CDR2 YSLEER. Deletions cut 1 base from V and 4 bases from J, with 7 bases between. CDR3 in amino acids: CASSQVGGTGELFF. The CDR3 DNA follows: TGCGCCAGCAGCCAAGTGGGGGGCACCGGGGAGCTGTTTTTT.

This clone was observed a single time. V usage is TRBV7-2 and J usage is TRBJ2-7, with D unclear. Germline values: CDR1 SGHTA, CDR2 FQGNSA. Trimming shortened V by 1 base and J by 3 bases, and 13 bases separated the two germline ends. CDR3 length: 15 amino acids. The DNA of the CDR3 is TGTGCCAGCAGCTTAGAGCTATCCTTTGTCTACGAGCAGTACTTC. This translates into CASSLELSFVYEQYF.

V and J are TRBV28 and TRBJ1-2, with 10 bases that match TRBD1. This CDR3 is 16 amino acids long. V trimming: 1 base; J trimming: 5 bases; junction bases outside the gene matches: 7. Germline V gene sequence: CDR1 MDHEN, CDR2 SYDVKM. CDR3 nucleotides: TGTGCCAGCAGTTTATTAGAGGGACAGGGGAAATATGGCTACACCTTC. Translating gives CASSLLEGQGKYGYTF.

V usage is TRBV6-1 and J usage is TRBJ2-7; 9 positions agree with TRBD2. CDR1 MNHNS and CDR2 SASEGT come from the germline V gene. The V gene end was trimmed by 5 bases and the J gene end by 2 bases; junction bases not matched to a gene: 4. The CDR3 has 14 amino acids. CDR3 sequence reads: CASSIAGETYEQYF. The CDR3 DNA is TGTGCCAGCAGTATAGCGGGAGAGACCTACGAGCAGTACTTC.

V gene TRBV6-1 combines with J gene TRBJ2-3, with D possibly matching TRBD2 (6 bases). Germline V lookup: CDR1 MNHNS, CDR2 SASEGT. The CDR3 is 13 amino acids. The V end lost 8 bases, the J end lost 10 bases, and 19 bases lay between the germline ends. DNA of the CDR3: TGTGCCAGCTGGGACTTATCCCAGATAGCGCAGTATTTT. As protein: CASWDLSQIAQYF.

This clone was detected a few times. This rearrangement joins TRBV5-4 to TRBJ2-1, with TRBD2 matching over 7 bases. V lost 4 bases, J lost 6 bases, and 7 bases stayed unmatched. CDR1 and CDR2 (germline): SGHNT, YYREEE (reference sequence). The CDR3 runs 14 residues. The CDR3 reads CASSVTSATNEQFF. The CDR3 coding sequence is TGTGCCAGCAGCGTCACTAGCGCCACCAATGAGCAGTTCTTC.

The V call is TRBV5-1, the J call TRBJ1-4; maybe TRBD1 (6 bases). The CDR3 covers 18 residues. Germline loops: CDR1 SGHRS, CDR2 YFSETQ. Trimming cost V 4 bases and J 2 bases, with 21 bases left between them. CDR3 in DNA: TGCGCCAGCAGCAAGGCAGAGGTTCAGGGGTCTACTAATGAAAAACTGTTTTTT. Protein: CASSKAEVQGSTNEKLFF.

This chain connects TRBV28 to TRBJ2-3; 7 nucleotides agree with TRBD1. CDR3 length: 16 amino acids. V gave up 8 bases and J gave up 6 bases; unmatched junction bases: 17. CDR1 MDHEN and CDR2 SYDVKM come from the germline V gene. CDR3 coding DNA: TGTGCCAGCCGGAAATACACGGACAGGTTTGCTGATACGCAGTATTTT. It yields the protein CASRKYTDRFADTQYF. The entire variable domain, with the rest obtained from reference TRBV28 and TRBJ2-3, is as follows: DVKVTQSSRYLVKRTGEKVFLECVQDMDHENMFWYRQDPGLGLRLIYFSYDVKMKEKGDIPEGYSVSREKKERFSLILESASTNQTSMYLCASRKYTDRFADTQYFGPGTRLTVL.

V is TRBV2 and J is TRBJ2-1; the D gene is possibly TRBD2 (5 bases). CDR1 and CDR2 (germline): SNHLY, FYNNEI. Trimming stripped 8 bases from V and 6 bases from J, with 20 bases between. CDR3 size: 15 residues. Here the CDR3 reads CASLYTSTWGNEQFF. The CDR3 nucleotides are TGTGCCAGCTTATACACTAGTACGTGGGGCAATGAGCAGTTCTTC.

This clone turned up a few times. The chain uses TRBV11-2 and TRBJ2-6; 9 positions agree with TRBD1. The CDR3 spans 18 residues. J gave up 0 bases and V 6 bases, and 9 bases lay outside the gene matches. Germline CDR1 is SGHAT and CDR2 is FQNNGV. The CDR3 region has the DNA TGTGCCAGCAGGAAAACCGGGACAGGGAGCTCTGGGGCCAACGTCCTGACTTTC. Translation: CASRKTGTGSSGANVLTF.

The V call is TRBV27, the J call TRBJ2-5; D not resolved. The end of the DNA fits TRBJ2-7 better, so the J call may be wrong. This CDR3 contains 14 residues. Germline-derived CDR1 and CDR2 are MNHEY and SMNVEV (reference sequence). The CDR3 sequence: CASSPILSSYEQYF. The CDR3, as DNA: TGTGCCAGCAGCCCCATTTTGAGCTCCTACGAGCAGTACTTC.

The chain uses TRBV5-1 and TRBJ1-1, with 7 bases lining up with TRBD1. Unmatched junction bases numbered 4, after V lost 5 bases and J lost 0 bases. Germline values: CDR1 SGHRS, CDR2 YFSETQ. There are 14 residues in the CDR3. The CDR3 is CASRATGMNTEAFF. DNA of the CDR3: TGCGCCAGCAGAGCGACAGGGATGAACACTGAAGCTTTCTTT.

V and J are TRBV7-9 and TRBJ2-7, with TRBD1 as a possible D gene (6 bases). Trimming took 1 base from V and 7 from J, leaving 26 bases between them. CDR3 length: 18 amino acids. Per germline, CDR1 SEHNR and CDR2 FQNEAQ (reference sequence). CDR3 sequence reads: CASSLDRTQRGRGKEQYF. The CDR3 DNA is TGTGCCAGCAGCTTAGATCGCACCCAACGGGGCAGGGGCAAGGAGCAGTACTTC. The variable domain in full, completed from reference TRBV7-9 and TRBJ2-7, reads DTGVSQNPRHKITKRGQNVTFRCDPISEHNRLYWYRQTLGQGPEFLTYFQNEAQLEKSRLLSDRFSAERPKGSFSTLEIQRTEQGDSAMYLCASSLDRTQRGRGKEQYFGPGTRLTVT.

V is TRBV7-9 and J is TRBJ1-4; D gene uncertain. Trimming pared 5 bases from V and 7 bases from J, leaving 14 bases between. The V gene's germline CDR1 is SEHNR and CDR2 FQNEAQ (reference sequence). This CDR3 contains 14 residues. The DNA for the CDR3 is TGTGCCAGCAGCCCGAGCTTGGAGGGTGAAAAACTGTTTTTT. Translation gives CASSPSLEGEKLFF. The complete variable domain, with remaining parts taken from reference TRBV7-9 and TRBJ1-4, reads DTGVSQNPRHKITKRGQNVTFRCDPISEHNRLYWYRQTLGQGPEFLTYFQNEAQLEKSRLLSDRFSAERPKGSFSTLEIQRTEQGDSAMYLCASSPSLEGEKLFFGSGTQLSVL.

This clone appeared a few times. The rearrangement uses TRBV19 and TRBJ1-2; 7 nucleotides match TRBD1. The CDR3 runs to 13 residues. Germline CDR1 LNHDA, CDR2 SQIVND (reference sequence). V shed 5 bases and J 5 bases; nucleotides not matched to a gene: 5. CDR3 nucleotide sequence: TGTGCCAGTAGTCTGCGGGACAGATATGGCTACACCTTC. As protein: CASSLRDRYGYTF.

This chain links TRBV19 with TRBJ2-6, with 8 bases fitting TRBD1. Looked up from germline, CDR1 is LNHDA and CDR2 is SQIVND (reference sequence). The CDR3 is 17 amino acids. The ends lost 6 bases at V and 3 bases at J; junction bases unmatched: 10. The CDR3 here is CASSPQAGGGGANVLTF. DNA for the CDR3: TGTGCCAGTAGCCCCCAGGCAGGGGGCGGTGGGGCCAACGTCCTGACTTTC. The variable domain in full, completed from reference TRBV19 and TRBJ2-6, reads DGGITQSPKYLFRKEGQNVTLSCEQNLNHDAMYWYRQDPGQGLRLIYYSQIVNDFQKGDIAEGYSVSREKKESFPLTVTSAQKNPTAFYLCASSPQAGGGGANVLTFGAGSRLTVL.

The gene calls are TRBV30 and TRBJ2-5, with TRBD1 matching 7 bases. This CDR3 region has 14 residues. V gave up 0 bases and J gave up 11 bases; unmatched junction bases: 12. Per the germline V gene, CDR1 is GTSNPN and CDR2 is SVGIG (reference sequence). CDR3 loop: CAWSVKGAPGEQYF. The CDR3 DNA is TGTGCCTGGAGTGTAAAGGGGGCACCTGGGGAGCAGTACTTC.

The DNA for the CDR3 is TGTGCCAGCAGCTCCTGGGCCGAAGCTTTCTTT. Residues: CASSSWAEAFF. This chain connects TRBV11-2 to TRBJ1-1; the D is unclear. The CDR3 sequence is 11 residues long. Trimming cost V 4 bases and J 8 bases, with 8 bases left between them. Germline loops: CDR1 SGHAT, CDR2 FQNNGV.

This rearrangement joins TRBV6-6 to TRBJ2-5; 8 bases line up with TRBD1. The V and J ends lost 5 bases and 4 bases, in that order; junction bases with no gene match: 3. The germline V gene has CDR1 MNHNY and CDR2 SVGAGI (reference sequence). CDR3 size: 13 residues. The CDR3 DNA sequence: TGTGCCAGCAGTCCGGACAGGGCAGAGACCCAGTACTTC. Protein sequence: CASSPDRAETQYF.

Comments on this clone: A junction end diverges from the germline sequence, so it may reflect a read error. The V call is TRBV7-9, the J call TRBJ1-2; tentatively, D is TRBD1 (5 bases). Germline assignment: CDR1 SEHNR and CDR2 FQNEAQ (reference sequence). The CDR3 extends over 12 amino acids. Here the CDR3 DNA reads TGTTCCAGCAGCCCCGGGGGTTATGGCTACACCTTC. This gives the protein CSSSPGGYGYTF.